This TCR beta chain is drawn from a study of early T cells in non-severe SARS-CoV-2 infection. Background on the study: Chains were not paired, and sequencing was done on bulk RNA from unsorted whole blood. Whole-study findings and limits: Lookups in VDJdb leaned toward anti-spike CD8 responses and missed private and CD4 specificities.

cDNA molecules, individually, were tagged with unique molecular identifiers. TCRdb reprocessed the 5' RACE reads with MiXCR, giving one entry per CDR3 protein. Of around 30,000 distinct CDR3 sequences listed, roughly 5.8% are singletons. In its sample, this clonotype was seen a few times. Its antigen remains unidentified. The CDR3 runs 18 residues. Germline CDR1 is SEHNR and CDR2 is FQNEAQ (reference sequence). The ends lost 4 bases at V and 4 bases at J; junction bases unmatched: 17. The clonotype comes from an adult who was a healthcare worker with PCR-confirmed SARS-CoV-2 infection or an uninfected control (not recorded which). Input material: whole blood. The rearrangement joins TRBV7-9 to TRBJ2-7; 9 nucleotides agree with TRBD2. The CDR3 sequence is CASSSDLSGRRLFYEQYF. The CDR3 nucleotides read TGTGCCAGCAGCTCCGACCTTAGCGGGAGAAGGCTATTTTACGAGCAGTACTTC.